The 17 T cell receptor beta chains listed next were all sequenced from one sample in a study of blood T cell repertoires in COVID-19. This table comes from immunoSEQ multiplex PCR, and its TCRdb copy is limited to in-frame clones, with some not included. Of fewer than 350,000 clones listed, approximately 83% were seen once; the top ten hold roughly 2%. The sequenced sample was PBMCs or T cells enriched from blood (not recorded which). Every receptor here comes from a man aged 25 to 45 who had recovered from COVID-19.

The chain couples TRBV5-1 to TRBJ1-1; 10 bases align to TRBD1. There are 18 residues in the CDR3. In germline, CDR1 is SGHRS, CDR2 YFSETQ. V was pared by 0 bases and J by 0 bases, with 8 bases of the junction left unmatched. The CDR3, as DNA: TGCGCCAGCAGCTTGGGACAGGGGGCGCGGTGGGTGAACACTGAAGCTTTCTTT. The encoded protein is CASSLGQGARWVNTEAFF.

This chain links TRBV18 with TRBJ2-7, with TRBD1 matching 9 bases. The V segment lost 3 bases and the J segment 6 bases; nucleotides outside the gene matches: 15. The CDR3 covers 17 residues. The germline CDR1 and CDR2 sequences are KGHSH and LQKENI. The CDR3 sequence is CASSPPGTGSILGEQYF. The CDR3 DNA follows: TGTGCCAGCTCACCGCCCGGGACAGGGAGCATTTTAGGCGAGCAGTACTTC.

The CDR3 sequence is CASSLASLRERDGYTF. CDR3 DNA: TGTGCCAGCAGCTTAGCTTCTCTCAGGGAACGGGATGGCTACACCTTC. The V and J genes are TRBV5-6 and TRBJ1-2, with D possibly being TRBD1 (5 bases). This CDR3 spans 16 amino acids. Trimming pared 2 bases from V and 6 bases from J, leaving 20 bases between. Germline loops: CDR1 SGHDT, CDR2 YYEEEE.

The gene calls are TRBV5-6 and TRBJ2-1, with TRBD1 matching 7 bases. The CDR3 totals 15 residues. Unmatched junction bases numbered 9, after V lost 2 bases and J lost 7 bases. Germline V gives CDR1 SGHDT, CDR2 YYEEEE. This chain's CDR3 is CASSLFVQGQNEQFF. As DNA, the CDR3 is TGTGCCAGCAGCTTATTCGTACAGGGACAGAATGAGCAGTTCTTC.

V is TRBV18 and J is TRBJ1-5; TRBD1 matches 11 bases. The CDR3 extends over 16 amino acids. The germline V gene encodes CDR1 KGHSH and CDR2 LQKENI. Trimming at V came to 6 bases and at J to 3 bases, leaving 7 bases not matched to a gene. CDR3 in amino acids: CASSLGTGGNNQPQHF. The CDR3 DNA is TGTGCCAGCTCGCTTGGGACAGGGGGTAACAATCAGCCCCAGCATTTT.

The chain couples TRBV7-9 to TRBJ2-2, with D possibly being TRBD1 (6 bases). Germline-derived CDR1 and CDR2 are SEHNR and FQNEAQ (reference sequence). Deletions cut 1 base from V and 0 bases from J, with 12 bases between. The CDR3 has 17 amino acids. The CDR3: CASSLGPQGANTGELFF. The CDR3 DNA is TGTGCCAGCAGCTTAGGACCACAGGGCGCGAACACCGGGGAGCTGTTTTTT.

The genes are TRBV2 and TRBJ2-2; D remains ambiguous. The V end was cut by 8 bases, the J end by 2 bases, with 12 bases between. The CDR3 has 14 residues. Germline lookup yields CDR1 SNHLY and CDR2 FYNNEI. The CDR3 sequence is CASSREVNTGELFF. CDR3 DNA: TGTGCCAGCTCTCGTGAGGTCAACACCGGGGAGCTGTTTTTT.

For the CDR3, the DNA is TGTGCCAGCAGCCAAGATAAGGTCCCGGGACAGGGGGCTCGTGGCTACACCTTC. Protein: CASSQDKVPGQGARGYTF. The genes are TRBV3-1 (or the pseudogene TRBV3-2) and TRBJ1-2; 12 positions match TRBD1. V shed 0 bases and J 7 bases; nucleotides not matched to a gene: 12. The CDR3 spans 18 residues. Germline V CDR1 and CDR2: LGHDT, YNNKEL (reference sequence).

This CDR3 is CASSQDGLRSVGYTF. The DNA for the CDR3 is TGCGCCAGCAGCCAAGATGGTCTGCGTTCGGTTGGCTACACCTTC. The J gene is TRBJ1-2, the V gene TRBV4-1; D is uncertain. V was pared by 0 bases and J by 7 bases, with 15 bases between. CDR1 and CDR2 (germline): MGHRA, YSYEKL. There are 15 residues in the CDR3.

As to this clone: Germline and junction disagree at one end, which may indicate a read error. The chain uses TRBV7-7 and TRBJ1-6; tentatively, D is TRBD1 (5 bases). The CDR3 contains 18 residues. Germline lookup yields CDR1 SSHAT and CDR2 FNYEAQ (reference sequence). Written as DNA, the CDR3 is TGTGCTAGCAGCTTAGCCGTCGATGGGGGAGGGTTGAATTCACCCCTCCACTTT. This encodes CASSLAVDGGGLNSPLHF.

This clone was seen only once. The chain links TRBV7-8 to TRBJ2-1, with 7 positions matching TRBD2. Germline lookup yields CDR1 SGHVS and CDR2 FQNEAQ. V gave up 0 bases and J gave up 8 bases; unmatched junction bases: 4. This CDR3 is built from 14 residues. The CDR3 bases are TGTGCCAGCAGCTTAGCGGAGGGAGGGGATGAGCAGTTCTTC. Its protein product is CASSLAEGGDEQFF.

This rearrangement joins TRBV15 to TRBJ2-2, with D uncertain. Germline CDR1 is LNHNV and CDR2 is YYDKDF (reference sequence). This CDR3 region has 15 residues. The V end was cut by 0 bases, the J end by 4 bases, with 9 bases between. The CDR3 is CATSRDPTGTGELFF. The CDR3 nucleotides are TGTGCCACCAGCAGAGATCCAACGGGCACCGGGGAGCTGTTTTTT.

About this clone: Other DNA sequences in the same sample also yield this CDR3. The gene calls are TRBV5-1 and TRBJ2-3; 10 bases map to TRBD1. The ends lost 0 bases at V and 0 bases at J; junction bases unmatched: 1. This CDR3 has 16 residues. Germline V CDR1 and CDR2: SGHRS, YFSETQ. The CDR3 reads CASSLGQGASTDTQYF. The CDR3 region has the DNA TGCGCCAGCAGCTTGGGACAGGGGGCTAGCACAGATACGCAGTATTTT. Drawing the rest from reference TRBV5-1 and TRBJ2-3, the complete variable domain is KAGVTQTPRYLIKTRGQQVTLSCSPISGHRSVSWYQQTPGQGLQFLFEYFSETQRNKGNFPGRFSGRQFSNSRSEMNVSTLELGDSALYLCASSLGQGASTDTQYFGPGTRLTVL.

The CDR3 DNA follows: TGTGCCAGTAGTATCGCCCCGGGACAGCTCTACGAGCAGTACTTC. It codes for CASSIAPGQLYEQYF. The gene calls are TRBV19 and TRBJ2-7; TRBD1 agrees at 7 bases. With V trimmed by 3 bases and J by 3 bases, 8 bases remained unmatched. The germline gives CDR1 LNHDA, CDR2 SQIVND (reference sequence). The CDR3 contains 15 residues.

The chain joins TRBV30 to TRBJ1-1; D is undetermined. CDR3 length equals 12 residues. Germline values: CDR1 GTSNPN, CDR2 SVGIG (reference sequence). The ends were cut back, 4 bases at V and 1 base at J, with 7 bases in the middle. The CDR3 DNA follows: TGTGCCTGGATTCCAGGGAACACTGAAGCTTTCTTT. Protein sequence: CAWIPGNTEAFF.

The chain uses TRBV7-9 and TRBJ1-1; a weak D match, TRBD1 (6 bases). Germline V gene lookup returns CDR1 SEHNR and CDR2 FQNEAQ (reference sequence). The V gene lost 5 bases and the J gene lost 2 bases, with 12 bases spanning the gap. The CDR3 runs to 14 residues. CDR3 nucleotides: TGTGCCAGCAGCCTTATGACAGGAAACACTGAAGCTTTCTTT. Translating it yields CASSLMTGNTEAFF.

The gene calls are TRBV5-3 and TRBJ2-3, with D maybe TRBD2 (6 bases). TRBV5-3 is annotated as an ORF whose role is uncertain. The CDR3 is 16 amino acids. The ends were cut back, 2 bases at V and 2 bases at J, with 15 bases in the middle. CDR3 sequence: CARSLRGGGVTDTQYF. The CDR3 DNA follows: TGTGCCAGAAGCTTACGTGGCGGCGGGGTCACAGATACGCAGTATTTT.